Below, 19 T cell receptor beta chains from the same sample are listed, as sequenced in a study of cytomegalovirus exposure and HLA in healthy donors. Primers for the PCR totalled 60 Vbeta and 13 Jbeta. The protocol was immunoSEQ multiplex PCR, while the TCRdb copy is restricted to in-frame clones and leaves out a portion. The table has about 120,000 clones, around 79% seen once. Sequencing was done on a sample of PBMCs. The receptors shown here come from a woman in her thirties in good health and CMV-seropositive.

This clone was detected only once. The rearrangement joins TRBV7-9 to TRBJ1-4; the match to TRBD1 covers 9 bases. V was pared by 5 bases and J by 7 bases, with 5 bases of the junction left unmatched. Germline V gene lookup returns CDR1 SEHNR and CDR2 FQNEAQ (reference sequence). The CDR3 loop spans 14 amino acids. CDR3 region: CASSPGQGIEKLFF. Written as DNA, the CDR3 is TGTGCCAGCAGCCCCGGACAGGGGATTGAAAAACTGTTTTTT.

V and J are TRBV5-1 and TRBJ2-7; TRBD2 agrees at 10 bases. Germline V gene lookup returns CDR1 SGHRS and CDR2 YFSETQ. This CDR3 has 14 amino acids. With V trimmed by 0 bases and J by 3 bases, 0 bases remained unmatched. CDR3 loop: CASSLVAGGYEQYF. CDR3 DNA: TGCGCCAGCAGCTTGGTAGCGGGGGGCTACGAGCAGTACTTC.

The V gene is TRBV7-2, the J gene TRBJ2-5, with D uncertain. Deletions cut 3 bases from V and 2 bases from J, with 7 bases between. This CDR3 region has 13 residues. Germline V gene sequence: CDR1 SGHTA, CDR2 FQGNSA. CDR3: CASSFLSQETQYF. For the CDR3, the DNA is TGTGCCAGCAGCTTTCTGTCGCAAGAGACCCAGTACTTC.

CDR3 sequence reads: CASSPPARSHEQYF. Here the CDR3 DNA reads TGTGCCAGCTCACCACCGGCTAGGAGCCACGAGCAGTACTTC. The genes are TRBV18 and TRBJ2-7, with D unclear. V was pared by 0 bases and J by 5 bases, with 11 bases between. Germline V gene lookup returns CDR1 KGHSH and CDR2 LQKENI. The CDR3 runs to 14 residues.

This chain uses TRBV6-6 with TRBJ1-5, with a possible D match to TRBD1 (6 bases). V was cut by 8 bases and J by 6 bases, with 20 bases left in between. Looked up from germline, CDR1 is MNHNY and CDR2 is SVGAGI (reference sequence). There are 15 residues in the CDR3. Here the CDR3 reads CASQTKQGVAQPQHF. The CDR3 nucleotides read TGTGCCAGCCAGACGAAACAGGGTGTCGCTCAGCCCCAGCATTTT.

The V and J genes are TRBV30 and TRBJ2-3, with D perhaps matching TRBD2 (5 bases). V was shortened by 4 bases and J by 6 bases, with 14 bases between the two germline ends. Germline-derived CDR1 and CDR2 are GTSNPN and SVGIG (reference sequence). This CDR3 is built from 13 residues. CDR3 nucleotides: TGTGCCTGGACCGTGGACCGAGGGGATACGCAGTATTTT. Its translation: CAWTVDRGDTQYF. Looking up the rest from reference TRBV30 and TRBJ2-3 gives the full variable domain: SQTIHQWPATLVQPVGSPLSLECTVEGTSNPNLYWYRQAAGRGLQLLFYSVGIGQISSEVPQNLSASRPQDRQFILSSKKLLLSDSGFYLCAWTVDRGDTQYFGPGTRLTVL.

The count of this clone is one. This chain uses TRBV9 with TRBJ1-2, with 8 bases lining up with TRBD1. This CDR3 region has 15 residues. Losses at the gene ends were 4 bases for V and 7 bases for J; bases not matched to a gene: 12. Germline CDR1 is SGDLS and CDR2 is YYNGEE. CDR3 DNA sequence: TGTGCCAGCAGCACCCCAGGACAGGGTAGTGTTGGCTACACCTTC. Translated: CASSTPGQGSVGYTF.

The gene calls are TRBV13 and TRBJ2-7; D is ambiguous. The CDR3 runs to 13 residues. V was clipped by 3 bases and J by 0 bases, with 6 bases between them. Per germline, CDR1 PRHDT and CDR2 FYEKMQ (reference sequence). The CDR3 DNA sequence: TGTGCCAGCAGCTTCCCGGGCTCCTACGAGCAGTACTTC. It codes for CASSFPGSYEQYF. The full variable domain, its missing parts supplied by reference TRBV13 and TRBJ2-7, is AAGVIQSPRHLIKEKRETATLKCYPIPRHDTVYWYQQGPGQDPQFLISFYEKMQSDKGSIPDRFSAQQFSDYHSELNMSSLELGDSALYFCASSFPGSYEQYFGPGTRLTVT.

The rearrangement joins TRBV6-5 to TRBJ2-3; no reliable D call. This CDR3 is 14 amino acids long. The germline V gene has CDR1 MNHEY and CDR2 SVGAGI. Trimming stripped 6 bases from V and 5 bases from J, with 15 bases between. CDR3 bases: TGTGCCAGCAGAATCCCAGGCCTGGGAGATACGCAGTATTTT. It codes for CASRIPGLGDTQYF.

The chain recombines TRBV9 with TRBJ1-6; TRBD1 aligns across 9 bases. V shed 3 bases and J 10 bases; nucleotides not matched to a gene: 5. Germline loops: CDR1 SGDLS, CDR2 YYNGEE. CDR3 length equals 14 residues. The DNA of the CDR3 is TGTGCCAGCAGCGCTTCGGGACAGGGATCACCCCTCCACTTT. It encodes CASSASGQGSPLHF.

CDR3 loop: CSDRGRNYGYTF. CDR3 sequence (DNA): TGCAGCGATAGGGGAAGGAACTATGGCTACACCTTC. V gene TRBV29-1 combines with J gene TRBJ1-2; TRBD1 is a possible D gene (5 bases). The CDR3 spans 12 residues. V gave up 7 bases and J gave up 2 bases, with 11 bases separating them. CDR1 and CDR2 (germline): SQVTM, ANQGSEA.

V gene TRBV14 combines with J gene TRBJ1-1; tentative D call: TRBD1 (6 bases). The CDR3 consists of 15 residues. Per the germline V gene, CDR1 is SGHDN and CDR2 is FVKESK. V lost 2 bases and J 1 base, leaving 11 bases between the germline ends. The CDR3 protein is CASSQLDRPNTEAFF. In DNA form, the CDR3 reads TGTGCCAGCAGCCAACTTGACAGGCCGAACACTGAAGCTTTCTTT.

The CDR3 DNA sequence: TGTGCCAGCAGAGGAGGGGCCACAGATACGCAGTATTTT. Amino acids: CASRGGATDTQYF. The rearrangement links TRBV14 to TRBJ2-3, with D possibly matching TRBD2 (6 bases). The CDR3 consists of 13 residues. CDR1 SGHDN and CDR2 FVKESK come from the germline V gene. The V and J ends lost 6 bases and 2 bases respectively, with 9 bases between them.

The chain is built from TRBV5-4 and TRBJ1-1; 7 positions agree with TRBD1. Germline V gene lookup returns CDR1 SGHNT and CDR2 YYREEE (reference sequence). V lost 0 bases, J lost 3 bases, and 5 bases stayed unmatched. This CDR3 contains 15 residues. In DNA form, the CDR3 reads TGTGCCAGCAGCTTGGGCCACAGGGGCCACACTGAAGCTTTCTTT. It specifies CASSLGHRGHTEAFF.

This sequence joins TRBV7-2 and TRBJ2-3, with TRBD2 matching 12 bases. Germline V CDR1 and CDR2: SGHTA, FQGNSA. The V segment lost 1 base and the J segment 8 bases; nucleotides outside the gene matches: 1. The CDR3 extends over 14 amino acids. CDR3 sequence reads: CASSLVLAGGTQYF. CDR3 nucleotides: TGTGCCAGCAGCTTAGTACTAGCGGGGGGTACGCAGTATTTT.

The table lists this clone with a few counts. The chain carries TRBV2 and TRBJ2-7; 9 bases line up with TRBD1. V shed 5 bases and J 0 bases; nucleotides not matched to a gene: 5. The CDR3 loop spans 15 amino acids. Germline V gene data show CDR1 as SNHLY and CDR2 as FYNNEI. The CDR3 loop reads CASSTDRGYSYEQYF. CDR3 DNA sequence: TGTGCCAGCAGTACGGACAGGGGATACTCCTACGAGCAGTACTTC.

This chain joins TRBV5-4 and TRBJ2-5; D perhaps matches TRBD2 (5 bases). This CDR3 region has 15 residues. The germline CDR1 and CDR2 sequences are SGHNT and YYREEE (reference sequence). V was clipped by 3 bases and J by 5 bases, with 17 bases between them. The DNA of the CDR3 is TGTGCCAGCAGCTCTGGCCCAGGACTGGGGGAGACCCAGTACTTC. Its translation: CASSSGPGLGETQYF.

The chain combines TRBV4-2 with TRBJ1-2; TRBD1 matches 8 bases. After removal of 3 bases from V and 6 bases from J, the junction contained 3 bases not matched to a gene. The CDR3 sequence is 13 residues long. The germline V gene has CDR1 LGHNA and CDR2 YNFKEQ. The CDR3 here is CASSHTGGDGYTF. Here the CDR3 DNA reads TGTGCCAGCAGCCATACAGGGGGGGATGGCTACACCTTC.

The chain joins TRBV12-5 to TRBJ1-3; D is undetermined. Trimming took 6 bases from V and 1 from J, leaving 7 bases between them. Germline CDR1 is LGHNT and CDR2 is FRNRAP. The CDR3 runs 13 residues. CDR3 sequence reads: CASGPESGNTIYF. The CDR3 nucleotides read TGTGCTAGTGGCCCCGAGTCTGGAAACACCATATATTTT.